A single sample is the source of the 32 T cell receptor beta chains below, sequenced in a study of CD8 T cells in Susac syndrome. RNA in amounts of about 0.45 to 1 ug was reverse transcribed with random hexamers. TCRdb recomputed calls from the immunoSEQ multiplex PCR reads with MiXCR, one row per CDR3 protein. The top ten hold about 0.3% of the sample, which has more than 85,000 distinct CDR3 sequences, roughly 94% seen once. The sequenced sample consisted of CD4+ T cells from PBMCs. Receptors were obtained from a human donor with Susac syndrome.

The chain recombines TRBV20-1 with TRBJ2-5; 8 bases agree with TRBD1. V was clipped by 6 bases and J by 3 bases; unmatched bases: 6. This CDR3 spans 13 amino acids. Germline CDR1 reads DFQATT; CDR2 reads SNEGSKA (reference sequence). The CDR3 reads CSAPWTGKETQYF. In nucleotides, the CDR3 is TGCAGTGCCCCCTGGACAGGGAAAGAGACCCAGTACTTC.

CDR3: CAISSDRGYGYTF. DNA of the CDR3: TGTGCCATCAGCAGTGACAGGGGCTATGGCTACACCTTC. The chain uses TRBV10-3 and TRBJ1-2; 8 bases fit TRBD1. V lost 6 bases and J lost 4; bases outside the gene matches: 4. The germline V gene has CDR1 ENHRY and CDR2 SYGVKD. The CDR3 length is 13 residues.

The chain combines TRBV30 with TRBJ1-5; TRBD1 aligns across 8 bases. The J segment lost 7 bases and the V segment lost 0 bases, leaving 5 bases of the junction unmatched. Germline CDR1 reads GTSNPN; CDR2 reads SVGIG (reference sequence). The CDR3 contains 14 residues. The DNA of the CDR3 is TGTGCCTGGAGTGTTACAGGGGGAGAACAGCCCCAGCATTTT. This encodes CAWSVTGGEQPQHF.

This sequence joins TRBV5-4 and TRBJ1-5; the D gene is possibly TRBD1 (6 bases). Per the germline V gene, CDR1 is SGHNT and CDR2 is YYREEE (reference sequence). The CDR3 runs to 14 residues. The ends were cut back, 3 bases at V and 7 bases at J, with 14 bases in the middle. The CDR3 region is CASSYQTGRQPQHF. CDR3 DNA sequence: TGTGCCAGCAGCTATCAAACAGGGCGGCAGCCCCAGCATTTT.

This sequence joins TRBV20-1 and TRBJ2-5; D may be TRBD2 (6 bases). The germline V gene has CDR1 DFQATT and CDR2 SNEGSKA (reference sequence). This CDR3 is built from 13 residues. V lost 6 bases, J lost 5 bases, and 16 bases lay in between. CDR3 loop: CSARERGGETQYF. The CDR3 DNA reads TGCAGTGCCAGGGAGCGCGGAGGGGAGACCCAGTACTTC.

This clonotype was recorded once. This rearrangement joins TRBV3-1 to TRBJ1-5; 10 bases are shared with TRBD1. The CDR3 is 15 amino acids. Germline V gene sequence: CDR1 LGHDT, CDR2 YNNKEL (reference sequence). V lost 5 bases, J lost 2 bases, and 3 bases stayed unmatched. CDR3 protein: CASSATGGGNQPQHF. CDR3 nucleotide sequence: TGTGCCAGCAGCGCGACAGGGGGCGGCAATCAGCCCCAGCATTTT. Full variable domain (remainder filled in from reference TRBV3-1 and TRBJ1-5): DTAVSQTPKYLVTQMGNDKSIKCEQNLGHDTMYWYKQDSKKFLKIMFSYNNKELIINETVPNRFSPKSPDKAHLNLHINSLELGDSAVYFCASSATGGGNQPQHFGDGTRLSIL.

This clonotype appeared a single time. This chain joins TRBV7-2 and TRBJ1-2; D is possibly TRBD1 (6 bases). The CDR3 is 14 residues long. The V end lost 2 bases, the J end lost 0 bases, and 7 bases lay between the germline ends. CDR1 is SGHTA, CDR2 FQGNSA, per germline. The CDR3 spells CASSLTGSNYGYTF. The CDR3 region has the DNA TGTGCCAGCAGCTTAACAGGGTCTAACTATGGCTACACCTTC. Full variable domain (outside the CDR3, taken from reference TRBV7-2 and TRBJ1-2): GAGVSQSPSNKVTEKGKDVELRCDPISGHTALYWYRQSLGQGLEFLIYFQGNSAPDKSGLPSDRFSAERTGGSVSTLTIQRTQQEDSAVYLCASSLTGSNYGYTFGSGTRLTVV.

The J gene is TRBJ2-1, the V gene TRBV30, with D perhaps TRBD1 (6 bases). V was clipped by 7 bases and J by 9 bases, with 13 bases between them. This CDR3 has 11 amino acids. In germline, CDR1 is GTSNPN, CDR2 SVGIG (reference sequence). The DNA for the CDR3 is TGTGCCTTATACAGGGTGGGTGAGCAGTTCTTC. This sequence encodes CALYRVGEQFF.

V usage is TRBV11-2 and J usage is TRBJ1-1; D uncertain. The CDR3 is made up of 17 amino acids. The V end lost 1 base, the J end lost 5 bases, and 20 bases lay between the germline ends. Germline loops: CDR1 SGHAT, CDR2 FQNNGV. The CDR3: CASSLGRTFLRGTEAFF. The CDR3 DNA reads TGTGCCAGCAGCTTAGGCAGGACTTTCTTGAGAGGGACTGAAGCTTTCTTT.

The CDR3 spells CASSFPQGAGYEQYF. The CDR3, as DNA: TGTGCCAGCAGCTTCCCACAGGGGGCAGGGTACGAGCAGTACTTC. The V call is TRBV7-9, the J call TRBJ2-7; 9 positions match TRBD1. CDR1 is SEHNR, CDR2 FQNEAQ, per germline (reference sequence). V shed 3 bases and J 4 bases; nucleotides not matched to a gene: 7. CDR3 length: 15 residues.

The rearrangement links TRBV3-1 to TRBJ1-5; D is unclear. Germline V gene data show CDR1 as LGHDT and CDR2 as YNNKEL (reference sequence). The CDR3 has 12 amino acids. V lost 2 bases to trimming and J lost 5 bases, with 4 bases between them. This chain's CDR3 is CASSQSDQPQHF. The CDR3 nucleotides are TGTGCCAGCAGCCAATCCGATCAGCCCCAGCATTTT. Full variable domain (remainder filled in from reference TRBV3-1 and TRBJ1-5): DTAVSQTPKYLVTQMGNDKSIKCEQNLGHDTMYWYKQDSKKFLKIMFSYNNKELIINETVPNRFSPKSPDKAHLNLHINSLELGDSAVYFCASSQSDQPQHFGDGTRLSIL.

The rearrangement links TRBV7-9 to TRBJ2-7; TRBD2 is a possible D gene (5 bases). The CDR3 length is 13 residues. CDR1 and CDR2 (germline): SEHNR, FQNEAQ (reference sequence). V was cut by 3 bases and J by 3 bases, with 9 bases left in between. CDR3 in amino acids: CASSFGGLYEQYF. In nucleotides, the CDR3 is TGTGCCAGCAGCTTCGGAGGACTCTACGAGCAGTACTTC.

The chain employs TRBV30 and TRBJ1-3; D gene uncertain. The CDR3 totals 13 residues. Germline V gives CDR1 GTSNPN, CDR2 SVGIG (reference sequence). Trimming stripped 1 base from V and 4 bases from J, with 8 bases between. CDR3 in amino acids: CAWSDEAGNTIYF. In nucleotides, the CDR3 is TGTGCCTGGAGTGACGAGGCGGGAAACACCATATATTTT.

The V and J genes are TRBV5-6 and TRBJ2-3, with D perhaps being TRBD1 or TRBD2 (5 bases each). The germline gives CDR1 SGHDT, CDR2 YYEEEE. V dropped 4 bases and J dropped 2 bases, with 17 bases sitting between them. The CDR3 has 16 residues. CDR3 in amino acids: CASSVYRDPYTDTQYF. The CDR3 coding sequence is TGTGCCAGCAGCGTATACCGGGACCCCTACACAGATACGCAGTATTTT.

Here the CDR3 reads CAARLAGNTGELFF. The DNA for the CDR3 is TGTGCCGCCCGACTAGCGGGGAACACCGGGGAGCTGTTTTTT. J is TRBJ2-2 and V is TRBV6-5, with 10 bases fitting TRBD2. Germline-derived CDR1 and CDR2 are MNHEY and SVGAGI. Trimming at V came to 11 bases and at J to 1 base, leaving 4 bases not matched to a gene. This CDR3 has 14 amino acids.

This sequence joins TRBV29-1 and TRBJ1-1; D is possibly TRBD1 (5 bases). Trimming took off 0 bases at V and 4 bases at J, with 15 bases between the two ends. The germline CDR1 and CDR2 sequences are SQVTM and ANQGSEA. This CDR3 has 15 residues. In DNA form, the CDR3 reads TGCAGCGTTGAAGATCGAACATCGAGGGGCACTGAAGCTTTCTTT. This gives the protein CSVEDRTSRGTEAFF.

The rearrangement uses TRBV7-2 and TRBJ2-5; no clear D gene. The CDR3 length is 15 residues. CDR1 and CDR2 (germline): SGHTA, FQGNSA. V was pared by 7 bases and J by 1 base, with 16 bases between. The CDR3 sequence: CASTPSGASQETQYF. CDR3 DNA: TGTGCCAGCACCCCTTCAGGAGCTAGCCAAGAGACCCAGTACTTC.

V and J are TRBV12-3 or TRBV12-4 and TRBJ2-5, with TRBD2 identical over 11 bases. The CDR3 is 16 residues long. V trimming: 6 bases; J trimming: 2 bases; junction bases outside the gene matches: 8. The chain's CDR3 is CASSRLGTSGQETQYF. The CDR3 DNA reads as TGTGCCAGCAGCCGCCTAGGGACTAGCGGTCAAGAGACCCAGTACTTC.

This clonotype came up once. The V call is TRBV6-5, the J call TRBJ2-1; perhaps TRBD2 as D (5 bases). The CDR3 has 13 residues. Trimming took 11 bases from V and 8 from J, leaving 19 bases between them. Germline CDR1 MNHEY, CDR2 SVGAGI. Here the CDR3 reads CACSRTVPHEQFF. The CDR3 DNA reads TGTGCCTGCTCGCGGACTGTGCCCCATGAGCAGTTCTTC.

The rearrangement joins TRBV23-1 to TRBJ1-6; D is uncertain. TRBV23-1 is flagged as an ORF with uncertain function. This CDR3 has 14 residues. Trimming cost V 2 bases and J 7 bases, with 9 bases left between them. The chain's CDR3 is CASSQGRRNSPLHF. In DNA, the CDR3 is TGCGCCAGCAGTCAAGGACGGCGGAATTCACCCCTCCACTTT.

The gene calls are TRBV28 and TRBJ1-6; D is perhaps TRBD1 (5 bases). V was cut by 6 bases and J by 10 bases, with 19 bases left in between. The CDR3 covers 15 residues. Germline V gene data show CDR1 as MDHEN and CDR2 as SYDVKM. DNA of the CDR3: TGTGCCAGCAGGGGAAATAGGGGAGGCGGGTCACCCCTCCACTTT. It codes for CASRGNRGGGSPLHF.

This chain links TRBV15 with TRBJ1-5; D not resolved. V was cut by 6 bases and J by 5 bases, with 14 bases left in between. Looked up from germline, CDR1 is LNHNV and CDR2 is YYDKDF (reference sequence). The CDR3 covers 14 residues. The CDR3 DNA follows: TGTGCCACCAGGCTCAATTCCCCCCATCAGCCCCAGCATTTT. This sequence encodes CATRLNSPHQPQHF.

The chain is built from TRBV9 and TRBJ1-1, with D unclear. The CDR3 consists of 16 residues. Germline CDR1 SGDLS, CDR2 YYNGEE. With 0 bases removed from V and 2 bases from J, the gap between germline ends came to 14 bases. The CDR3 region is CASSVDLRDGNTEAFF. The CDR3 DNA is TGTGCCAGCAGCGTAGATCTTAGGGATGGAAACACTGAAGCTTTCTTT.

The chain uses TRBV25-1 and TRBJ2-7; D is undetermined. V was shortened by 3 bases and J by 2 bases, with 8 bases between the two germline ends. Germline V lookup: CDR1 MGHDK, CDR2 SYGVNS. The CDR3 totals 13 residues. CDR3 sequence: CASSESAAYEQYF. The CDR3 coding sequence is TGTGCCAGCAGTGAGTCTGCAGCCTACGAGCAGTACTTC.

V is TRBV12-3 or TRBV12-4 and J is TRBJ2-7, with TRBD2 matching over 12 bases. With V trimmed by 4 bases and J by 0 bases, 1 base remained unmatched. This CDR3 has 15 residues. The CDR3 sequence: CASSSTSGGSYEQYF. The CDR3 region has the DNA TGTGCCAGCAGTTCGACTAGCGGGGGCTCCTACGAGCAGTACTTC.

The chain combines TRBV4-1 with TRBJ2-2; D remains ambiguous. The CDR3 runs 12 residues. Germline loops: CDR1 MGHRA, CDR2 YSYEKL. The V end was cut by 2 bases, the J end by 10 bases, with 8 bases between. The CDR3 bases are TGCGCCAGCAGCCAACCATTTATGGAGCTGTTTTTT. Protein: CASSQPFMELFF.

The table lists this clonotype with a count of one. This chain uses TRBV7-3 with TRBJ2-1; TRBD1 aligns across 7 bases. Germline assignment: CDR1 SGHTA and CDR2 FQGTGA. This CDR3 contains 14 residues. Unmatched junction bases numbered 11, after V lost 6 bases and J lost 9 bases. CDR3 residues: CASSQNKGAGEQFF. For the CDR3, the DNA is TGTGCCAGCAGTCAAAATAAGGGGGCGGGTGAGCAGTTCTTC.

CDR3 in DNA: TGTGCCAGCACCTCCACAGGGGACAATGAAAAACTGTTTTTT. Its translation is CASTSTGDNEKLFF. V gene TRBV9 combines with J gene TRBJ1-4; the match to TRBD1 covers 7 bases. V was pared by 6 bases and J by 5 bases, with 7 bases of the junction left unmatched. CDR1 and CDR2 from the germline V gene are SGDLS and YYNGEE. The CDR3 consists of 14 residues.

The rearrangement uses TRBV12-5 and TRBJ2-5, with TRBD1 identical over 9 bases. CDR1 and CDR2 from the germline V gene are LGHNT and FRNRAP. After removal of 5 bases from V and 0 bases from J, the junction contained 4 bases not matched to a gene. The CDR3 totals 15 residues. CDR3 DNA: TGTGCTAGTGGTACTGGACAGGGGTACCAAGAGACCCAGTACTTC. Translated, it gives CASGTGQGYQETQYF.

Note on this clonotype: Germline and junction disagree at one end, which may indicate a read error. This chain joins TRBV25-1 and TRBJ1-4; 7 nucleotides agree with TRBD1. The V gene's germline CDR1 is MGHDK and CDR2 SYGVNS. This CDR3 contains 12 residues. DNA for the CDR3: TGTGCCACATCCGGGACAGATGAAAAGCTGTTTTTT. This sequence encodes CATSGTDEKLFF. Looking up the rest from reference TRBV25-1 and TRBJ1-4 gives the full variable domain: EADIYQTPRYLVIGTGKKITLECSQTMGHDKMYWYQQDPGMELHLIHYSYGVNSTEKGDLSSESTVSRIRTEHFPLTLESARPSHTSQYLCATSGTDEKLFFGSGTQLSVL.

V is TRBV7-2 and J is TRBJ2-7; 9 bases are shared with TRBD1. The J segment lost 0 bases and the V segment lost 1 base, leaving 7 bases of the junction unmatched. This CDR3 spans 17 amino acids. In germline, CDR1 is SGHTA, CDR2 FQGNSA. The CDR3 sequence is CASSLGTGVLPSYEQYF. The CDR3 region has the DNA TGTGCCAGCAGCTTAGGGACAGGGGTCCTACCCTCCTACGAGCAGTACTTC. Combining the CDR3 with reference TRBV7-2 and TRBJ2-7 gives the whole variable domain GAGVSQSPSNKVTEKGKDVELRCDPISGHTALYWYRQSLGQGLEFLIYFQGNSAPDKSGLPSDRFSAERTGGSVSTLTIQRTQQEDSAVYLCASSLGTGVLPSYEQYFGPGTRLTVT.

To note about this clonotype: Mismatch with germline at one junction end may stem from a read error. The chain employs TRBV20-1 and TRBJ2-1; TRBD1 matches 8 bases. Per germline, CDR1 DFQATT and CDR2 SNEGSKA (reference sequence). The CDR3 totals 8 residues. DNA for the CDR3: TGCAGTGCTAGACAGGGGGCGTTC. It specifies CSARQGAF.